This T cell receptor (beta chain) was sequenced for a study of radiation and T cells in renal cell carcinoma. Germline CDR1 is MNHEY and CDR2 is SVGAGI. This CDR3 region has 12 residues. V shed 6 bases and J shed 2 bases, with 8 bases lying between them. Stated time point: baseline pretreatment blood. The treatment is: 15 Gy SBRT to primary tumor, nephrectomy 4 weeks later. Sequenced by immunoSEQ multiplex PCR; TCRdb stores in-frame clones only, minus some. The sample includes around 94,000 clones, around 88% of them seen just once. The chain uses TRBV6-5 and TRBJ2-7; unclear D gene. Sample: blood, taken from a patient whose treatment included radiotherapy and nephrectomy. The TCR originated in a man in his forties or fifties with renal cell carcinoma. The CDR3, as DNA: TGTGCCAGCAGCCCACCAGCCTACGAGCAGTACTTC. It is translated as CASSPPAYEQYF.